This record looks at one T cell receptor beta chain sequence and its context. Its antigen is undetermined. The data originate from a study of vaccination and CD4 T cells after COVID-19. CDR1 and CDR2 from the germline V gene are DFQATT and SNEGSKA (reference sequence). The length of the CDR3 is 14 residues. V dropped 4 bases and J dropped 3 bases, with 13 bases sitting between them. Documented treatment: roughly nine-day PBMC culture with coronavirus spike peptide pools or control peptides (ViraFEST assay). Cultured CD4+ T cell DNA was sequenced using the Oncomine TCR Beta short-read assay. CD4+ T cells were cultured, and genomic DNA was extracted from them. TCRdb re-analysed the PCR reads in MiXCR, keeping a single row per CDR3 protein. The table records under 20,000 distinct CDR3 sequences, more than 45% of them present only once.

The rearrangement joins TRBV20-1 to TRBJ2-1, with D hard to call. Sample: CD4+ T cells from blood, cultured in vitro. The sequence came from a human donor who had recovered from COVID-19. CDR3 bases: TGCAGTGCTACCCCCCACCTGTTCTACAATGAGCAGTTCTTC. Translation: CSATPHLFYNEQFF.